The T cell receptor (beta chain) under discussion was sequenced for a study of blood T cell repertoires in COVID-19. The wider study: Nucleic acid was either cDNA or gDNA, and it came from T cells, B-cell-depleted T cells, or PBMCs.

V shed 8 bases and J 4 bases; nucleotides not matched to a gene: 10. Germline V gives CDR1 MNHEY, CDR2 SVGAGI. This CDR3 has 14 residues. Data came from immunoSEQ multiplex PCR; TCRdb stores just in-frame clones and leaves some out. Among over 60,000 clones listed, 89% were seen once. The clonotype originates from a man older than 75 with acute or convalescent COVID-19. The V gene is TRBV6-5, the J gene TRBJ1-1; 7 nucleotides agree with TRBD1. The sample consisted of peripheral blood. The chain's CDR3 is CASRRGQSGTEAFF. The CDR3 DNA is TGTGCCAGCCGTCGGGGACAGTCGGGCACTGAAGCTTTCTTT.